This T cell receptor (beta chain) was profiled in a study of T cells after yellow fever vaccination. The wider study: SMART-Seq v4 Ultra Low Input handled preparation of low-cell-number fractions. Study-level points and caveats: Post-booster samples contained most primary-vaccination clones (approximately 95% CD4, almost 90% CD8). Some clonotypes were seen in both the CD4 and the CD8 compartments. These made up a small share and likely arose from convergent recombination. The study found a weaker secondary response that peaked faster, day 5 versus 15.

Comment on this clonotype: The antigen is unknown.

The CDR3 length is 14 residues. Germline V gene lookup returns CDR1 MGHRA and CDR2 YSYEKL. Trimming took 1 base from V and 2 from J, leaving 7 bases between them. TCRdb passed the 5' RACE reads through MiXCR, listing each CDR3 protein once. This sample yields under 400,000 distinct CDR3 sequences, of which about 9.9% are seen a single time; around 20% belongs to the top ten. The TCR comes from a man younger than 35 who received the YFV17D yellow fever vaccine. The gene calls are TRBV4-1 and TRBJ2-3; D remains ambiguous. The sample in question was PBMCs, obtained on the day of the first yellow fever vaccination. The CDR3 loop reads CASSQAANTDTQYF. The CDR3 DNA sequence: TGCGCCAGCAGCCAAGCAGCGAACACAGATACGCAGTATTTT.